This record concerns one TCR beta chain sequence. The data derive from a study of blood T cell repertoires in COVID-19. Study overall: The samples span acute and convalescent COVID-19 from the United States, Italy and Spain. Sample material is recorded as cDNA or gDNA derived from T cells, B-cell-depleted T cells, or PBMCs.

Authors' processing steps: Amplification of reference gene primers was used by the study to estimate nucleated cell counts. Some clones are missing from TCRdb's copy, which holds only in-frame ones; the method was immunoSEQ multiplex PCR. D and trimming were read from the DNA, whereas the V and J calls and clone size are those reported in that table. Here the sample spans about 15,000 clones, roughly 90% being singletons. V was clipped by 3 bases and J by 0 bases; unmatched bases: 6. The CDR3 contains 18 residues. Germline CDR1 is SEHNR and CDR2 is FQNEAQ (reference sequence). V is TRBV7-9 and J is TRBJ2-2; TRBD1 agrees at 11 bases. The clonotype comes from a human donor in a cohort sampled during active COVID-19. The sample comprised peripheral blood. The CDR3 DNA reads as TGTGCCAGCAGCTTCCCCGTGGGACAGGGGGCGAACACCGGGGAGCTGTTTTTT. It is translated as CASSFPVGQGANTGELFF.